One sample yielded the 24 T cell receptor beta chains listed below, sequenced in a study of T cell clonality in common variable immunodeficiency. Data came from immunoSEQ multiplex PCR; TCRdb stores just in-frame clones and leaves some out. Singletons are absent from the sample, which has about 40,000 clones. Sequencing was carried out using peripheral blood mononuclear cells. Receptors were obtained from a person aged 18 to 75 in good health.

There are many counts of this clone. The read ends 3 residues shy of where the CDR3 ends; the end is completed using the germline J gene. Different DNA sequences within this sample yield the same CDR3. The chain links TRBV5-1 to TRBJ1-3; D ambiguous. Trimming cost V 5 bases and J 3 bases, with 15 bases left between them. Germline CDR1 SGHRS, CDR2 YFSETQ. The CDR3 has 15 residues. CDR3 residues: CASRAAGSDGNTIYF. The DNA read from the CDR3 is TGCGCCAGCAGAGCGGCGGGGTCTGATGGAAACACC.

This clone came up many times. The CDR3 end falls 3 residues outside the read, so it is completed with the germline J gene. This chain links TRBV19 with TRBJ2-5; 8 nucleotides align to TRBD1. This CDR3 spans 16 amino acids. CDR1 is LNHDA, CDR2 SQIVND, per germline (reference sequence). V lost 1 base, J lost 4 bases, and 8 bases stayed unmatched. Incomplete CDR3 DNA: TGTGCCAGTAGTATAGCCCAGACAGGGGTGGGAGAGACC. Translation gives CASSIAQTGVGET. From start to end, the CDR3 is CASSIAQTGVGETQYF.

This clone showed up many times. CDR3 residues: CAISPTPTSGERTNEQFF. CDR3 bases read: TGTGCCATCAGTCCCACCCCGACTAGCGGGGAGAGGACCAATGAG. The chain combines TRBV10-3 with TRBJ2-1; 11 nucleotides align to TRBD2. The read gets to within 3 residues of the CDR3 end, and the germline J gene fills in the rest. Germline CDR1 and CDR2: ENHRY and SYGVKD. Trimming removed 5 bases from V and 6 bases from J; junction bases left unmatched: 15. The length of the CDR3 is 18 residues.

This clone was counted a few times. The read ends 3 residues before the CDR3 terminus; that terminus is restored from the germline J gene. The chain has TRBV19 and TRBJ2-1; TRBD2 is a possible D gene (5 bases). This CDR3 is built from 14 residues. CDR1 is LNHDA, CDR2 SQIVND, per germline (reference sequence). The V end lost 3 bases, the J end lost 3 bases, and 9 bases lay between the germline ends. The CDR3 sequence: CASSMTDYYNEQFF. The sequenced part of the CDR3 DNA is TGTGCCAGTAGTATGACTGACTACTACAATGAG.

This clone was counted ten times or more. The CDR3 goes on 3 residues after the read ends, and that part is filled in from the germline J gene. The rearrangement links TRBV20-1 to TRBJ2-3; maybe TRBD1 (6 bases). Germline V CDR1 and CDR2: DFQATT, SNEGSKA (reference sequence). This CDR3 region has 15 residues. The CDR3 bases that were read are TGCAGTGCTGACAGCACCCGGGACAAACAAGAGACG. It specifies CSADSTRDKQET. The whole CDR3 reads CSADSTRDKQETQYF.

This clone was seen many times. Sequencing ends 3 residues short of the CDR3 end; the germline J gene provides the rest. This chain links TRBV5-1 with TRBJ1-1, with no clear D. The V end lost 0 bases, the J end lost 4 bases, and 10 bases lay between the germline ends. Germline V gives CDR1 SGHRS, CDR2 YFSETQ. CDR3 length: 14 amino acids. The sequenced part of the CDR3 DNA is TGCGCCAGCAGCTTGGGGCAGATTCCCACTGAA. Translating it yields CASSLGQIPTE. The full-length CDR3 reads as CASSLGQIPTEAFF.

Many counts were recorded for this clone. The read comes to an end 3 residues before the CDR3 does, leaving the germline J gene to fill in the end. The chain combines TRBV5-4 with TRBJ1-2, with 8 bases matching TRBD1. This CDR3 is 15 amino acids long. CDR1 and CDR2 from the germline V gene are SGHNT and YYREEE (reference sequence). V trimming: 3 bases; J trimming: 5 bases; junction bases outside the gene matches: 9. Incomplete CDR3 DNA: TGTGCCAGCAGCTACGGACAGGGACTTCCTTATGGC. This encodes CASSYGQGLPYG. The whole CDR3 sequence is CASSYGQGLPYGYTF.

This clone occurred many times. The read terminates 3 residues before the CDR3 end, so the remaining end is supplied by the germline J gene. V usage is TRBV30 and J usage is TRBJ1-2, with D tentatively TRBD1 (5 bases). CDR3 length equals 12 residues. In germline, CDR1 is GTSNPN, CDR2 SVGIG (reference sequence). This CDR3 reads CSTGSSSYGYTF. Partial CDR3 DNA: TGTTCTACAGGTTCATCTAGCTATGGC.

This clone occurred many times. The read terminates 3 residues before the CDR3 end, so the remaining end is supplied by the germline J gene. V is TRBV20-1 and J is TRBJ2-1; 9 positions match TRBD2. Looked up from germline, CDR1 is DFQATT and CDR2 is SNEGSKA (reference sequence). There are 13 residues in the CDR3. V shed 6 bases, J shed 3 bases, and the junction held 3 bases outside the gene matches. CDR3 DNA, as far as it was read: TGCAGTGCGATAGCGGGAGTCTACAATGAG. Protein: CSAIAGVYNE. In full, the CDR3 reads CSAIAGVYNEQFF.

This clone was detected many times. The observed sequence ends 3 residues before the CDR3 terminus, with the missing tail filled in from the germline J gene. The rearrangement joins TRBV14 to TRBJ2-3; 11 bases agree with TRBD2. The CDR3 covers 19 residues. Losses at the gene ends were 0 bases for V and 3 bases for J; bases not matched to a gene: 11. Germline assignment: CDR1 SGHDN and CDR2 FVKESK. Partial CDR3 DNA: TGTGCCAGCAGCCAAGACCTCTTCCCTAGCGGGAGGAGAACAGATACG. It translates to CASSQDLFPSGRRTDT. The full CDR3 reads CASSQDLFPSGRRTDTQYF.

This clone has at least ten counts. The observed sequence ends 3 residues before the CDR3 terminus, with the missing tail filled in from the germline J gene. V gene TRBV7-3 combines with J gene TRBJ1-1; no clear D gene. V was pared by 5 bases and J by 0 bases, with 7 bases between. CDR3 length: 13 residues. The germline V gene has CDR1 SGHTA and CDR2 FQGTGA. CDR3 bases read: TGTGCCAGCAGCCAACTTATGAACACTGAA. This sequence encodes CASSQLMNTE. The CDR3 reads in full as CASSQLMNTEAFF. Looking up the rest from reference TRBV7-3 and TRBJ1-1 gives the full variable domain: GAGVSQTPSNKVTEKGKYVELRCDPISGHTALYWYRQSLGQGPEFLIYFQGTGAADDSGLPNDRFFAVRPEGSVSTLKIQRTERGDSAVYLCASSQLMNTEAFFGQGTRLTVV.

This clone was observed many times. Read coverage stops 3 residues before the CDR3 terminus; the germline J gene supplies the remainder. The chain carries TRBV20-1 and TRBJ2-5; 9 positions agree with TRBD2. The germline V gene encodes CDR1 DFQATT and CDR2 SNEGSKA (reference sequence). J was trimmed by 5 bases and V by 0 bases; bases with no gene match: 4. CDR3 length: 14 residues. The CDR3 is CSARDSGSGETQYF. CDR3 DNA (partial): TGCAGTGCTAGAGATAGCGGGAGTGGGGAGACC.

This clone has at least ten counts. Incomplete CDR3 DNA: TGTGCCAGCAGTGTTGAGGGCGGGAGACATACG. It codes for CASSVEGGRHT. The CDR3, in full, reads CASSVEGGRHTQYF. The chain recombines TRBV6-1 with TRBJ2-3; 7 positions agree with TRBD2. The CDR3 extends 3 residues past the end of the read, so its final part is completed from the germline J gene. CDR3 size: 14 residues. CDR1 MNHNS and CDR2 SASEGT come from the germline V gene. The V segment lost 4 bases and the J segment 7 bases; nucleotides outside the gene matches: 8.

This clone turned up a few times. CDR3 bases read: TGTGCCAGTGGGACCTCGGGACAGGGGGGTATCCCTGAA. This gives the protein CASGTSGQGGIPE. The full CDR3 sequence reads CASGTSGQGGIPEAFF. The V call is TRBV19, the J call TRBJ1-1, with TRBD1 matching over 11 bases. The read finishes 3 residues shy of the CDR3 end, and the germline J gene is used to complete it. There are 16 residues in the CDR3. V trimming: 8 bases; J trimming: 6 bases; junction bases outside the gene matches: 14. Germline V lookup: CDR1 LNHDA, CDR2 SQIVND (reference sequence).

Many counts were recorded for this clone. Read sequence stops 3 residues before the CDR3 end, and the germline J gene provides the missing end. This chain uses TRBV30 with TRBJ2-7; 13 nucleotides agree with TRBD2. CDR1 is GTSNPN and CDR2 is SVGIG in the germline V gene (reference sequence). J gave up 0 bases and V 7 bases, and 9 bases lay outside the gene matches. The CDR3 runs 16 residues. CDR3 bases read: TGTGCCTACTCCGGGACTAGCGGGGTTAGCTCCTACGAG. This encodes CAYSGTSGVSSYE. From start to end, the CDR3 is CAYSGTSGVSSYEQYF.

This clone has at least ten counts. The read falls 3 residues short of the CDR3 end, and the missing part is taken from the germline J gene. The V and J genes are TRBV20-1 and TRBJ1-1, with D maybe TRBD1 (6 bases). Germline lookup yields CDR1 DFQATT and CDR2 SNEGSKA (reference sequence). Trimming took off 5 bases at V and 4 bases at J, with 11 bases between the two ends. This CDR3 spans 12 amino acids. The DNA read from the CDR3 is TGCAGTGCTCTTCACAGGGTCACTGAA. Residues: CSALHRVTE. The CDR3, in full, reads CSALHRVTEAFF.

This clone showed up many times. The read ends 3 residues early relative to the CDR3; the germline J gene fills the gap. V gene TRBV2 combines with J gene TRBJ2-1, with 8 bases lining up with TRBD1. The CDR3 contains 16 residues. The germline V gene has CDR1 SNHLY and CDR2 FYNNEI. The ends lost 8 bases at V and 1 base at J; junction bases unmatched: 10. The covered CDR3 bases are TGTGCCAGCCCCCCAGGACAGGGACGTTCCTACAATGAG. Amino acids: CASPPGQGRSYNE. From start to end, the CDR3 is CASPPGQGRSYNEQFF.

This clone occurred a few times. The CDR3 end is not reached by the read, which stops 3 residues before it; the germline J gene fills it in. The genes are TRBV7-9 and TRBJ1-1; 7 bases fit TRBD1. CDR3 size: 13 residues. From germline, CDR1 is SEHNR and CDR2 FQNEAQ (reference sequence). V lost 4 bases, J lost 6 bases, and 5 bases stayed unmatched. The CDR3 protein is CASSSKRGPEAFF. CDR3 bases read: TGTGCCAGCAGCTCCAAAAGGGGGCCTGAA.

The sample holds many counts of this clone. The CDR3 extends 3 residues past the end of the read, so its final part is completed from the germline J gene. This sequence joins TRBV5-1 and TRBJ1-1, with TRBD1 identical over 7 bases. The CDR3 loop spans 16 amino acids. The V gene end was trimmed by 0 bases and the J gene end by 0 bases; junction bases not matched to a gene: 5. The V gene's germline CDR1 is SGHRS and CDR2 YFSETQ. The chain's CDR3 is CASSLGLQGMNTEAFF. The sequenced CDR3 bases are TGCGCCAGCAGCTTGGGGTTACAGGGGATGAACACTGAA.

This clone was counted many times. The CDR3 goes on 3 residues after the read ends, and that part is filled in from the germline J gene. V and J are TRBV20-1 and TRBJ2-3, with 7 bases identical to TRBD2. CDR3 size: 16 residues. Germline CDR1 and CDR2: DFQATT and SNEGSKA (reference sequence). V shed 1 base and J 4 bases; nucleotides not matched to a gene: 11. CDR3 DNA (partial): TGCAGTGCTAGAGGCCTAGCGGTTCAGGCAGCAGATACG. Amino acids: CSARGLAVQAADT. In full, the CDR3 reads CSARGLAVQAADTQYF.

This clone was seen more than once but under ten times. The missing CDR3 end, 3 residues past where the read stops, is filled in from the germline J gene. The V gene is TRBV27, the J gene TRBJ2-5, with a weak D call TRBD2 (6 bases). V was pared by 1 base and J by 5 bases, with 11 bases between. This CDR3 is built from 14 residues. Germline loops: CDR1 MNHEY, CDR2 SMNVEV (reference sequence). The sequenced CDR3 bases are TGTGCCAGCAGTTTATTTCCCCGGGGGGAGACC. Protein product: CASSLFPRGET. The whole CDR3 protein reads CASSLFPRGETQYF.

CDR3: CASSLLGVYEQYF. Partial CDR3 DNA: TGTGCCAGCAGCTTACTAGGGGTCTACGAG. The chain uses TRBV7-9 and TRBJ2-7; TRBD1 is a possible D gene (5 bases). The missing CDR3 end, 3 residues past where the read stops, is filled in from the germline J gene. The CDR3 has 13 residues. Per the germline V gene, CDR1 is SEHNR and CDR2 is FQNEAQ (reference sequence). V lost 2 bases to trimming and J lost 3 bases, with 8 bases between them.

As for this clone: The read comes to an end 3 residues before the CDR3 does, leaving the germline J gene to fill in the end. V usage is TRBV7-9 and J usage is TRBJ2-7; TRBD2 matches 7 bases. Losses at the gene ends were 3 bases for V and 5 bases for J; bases not matched to a gene: 7. Germline V gene lookup returns CDR1 SEHNR and CDR2 FQNEAQ (reference sequence). This CDR3 contains 14 residues. The CDR3 loop is CASSFPAGVDEQYF. CDR3 bases read: TGTGCCAGCAGCTTCCCCGCGGGAGTGGACGAG.

This clone was seen repeatedly, ten times or more. The observed sequence ends 3 residues before the CDR3 terminus, with the missing tail filled in from the germline J gene. This chain connects TRBV20-1 to TRBJ1-6; D may be TRBD1 (6 bases). The germline V gene has CDR1 DFQATT and CDR2 SNEGSKA (reference sequence). CDR3 length equals 17 residues. V lost 3 bases to trimming and J lost 7 bases, with 22 bases between them. CDR3 sequence: CSARDKGGSVGNSPLHF. The covered CDR3 bases are TGCAGTGCTAGGGACAAGGGGGGGTCGGTAGGAAATTCACCC.